This T cell receptor beta chain was captured by sequencing in a study of blood T cell repertoires in COVID-19. Study-level information: Donors in the United States, Italy and Spain gave samples during acute or convalescent COVID-19. PBMCs, B-cell-depleted T cells, or T cells were the source of the cDNA or gDNA that made up the material.

Enrollees, about 18 to 95 years old, lived in approximately 24 US areas. Two negative PCRs, clearance, or symptom resolution had been documented for recovered Cohort 3 donors. Germline loops: CDR1 WNHNN, CDR2 SYGVQD (reference sequence). The V end lost 4 bases, the J end lost 6 bases, and 16 bases lay between the germline ends. This CDR3 contains 14 residues. Assay used: immunoSEQ multiplex PCR; TCRdb lists only in-frame clones, some missing. The sample has roughly 190,000 clones, roughly 90% seen once; the top ten hold approximately 0.8%. The sequence was collected from a woman aged 18 to 35 who had recovered from COVID-19. Sequencing input: PBMCs or T cells enriched from blood (not recorded which). V and J are TRBV10-1 and TRBJ2-7; a possible D gene is TRBD1 (5 bases). The CDR3, as DNA: TGCGCCAGCAGTGGGCCAGGGATCGAATCCGAGCAGTACTTC. This gives the protein CASSGPGIESEQYF.